These 13 T cell receptor beta chains were all obtained from the same sample, sequenced in a study of cytomegalovirus exposure and HLA in healthy donors. The PCR had 60 Vbeta and 13 Jbeta primers. Using immunoSEQ multiplex PCR, the repertoire was profiled, and TCRdb retains in-frame clones only, with some absent. The data contain fewer than 150,000 clones, 60% to 80% of them singletons. The sequencing input was PBMCs. These receptors were obtained from a man aged 25 to 40 in good health and CMV-seronegative.

Points on this clone: This specimen includes other DNA sequences encoding the same CDR3. The gene calls are TRBV18 and TRBJ2-7; 10 bases are a match to TRBD2. The CDR3 runs 15 residues. The junction had 4 bases not matched to a gene; V was cut back by 2 bases and J by 3 bases. Germline V CDR1 and CDR2: KGHSH, LQKENI. The CDR3: CASSPRTSGYYEQYF. The CDR3, as DNA: TGTGCCAGCTCACCAAGGACTAGCGGATACTACGAGCAGTACTTC.

The chain links TRBV28 to TRBJ1-6, with 7 bases that match TRBD1. V gave up 2 bases and J gave up 9 bases; unmatched junction bases: 1. Germline CDR1 is MDHEN and CDR2 is SYDVKM. This CDR3 is 13 amino acids long. This chain's CDR3 is CASSLKGASPLHF. As DNA, the CDR3 is TGTGCCAGCAGTTTAAAGGGGGCTTCACCCCTCCACTTT.

V is TRBV28 and J is TRBJ1-5; the D gene is possibly TRBD1 (6 bases). The ends were cut back, 6 bases at V and 5 bases at J, with 23 bases in the middle. CDR1 and CDR2 from the germline V gene are MDHEN and SYDVKM. The CDR3 sequence is 17 residues long. This CDR3 reads CASRRVWDKASDQPQHF. The CDR3 nucleotides are TGTGCCAGCAGGCGCGTCTGGGACAAAGCATCTGATCAGCCCCAGCATTTT.

This CDR3 is CASSPTGGPYEQYF. The CDR3 DNA is TGTGCCAGCAGCCCAACAGGGGGTCCCTACGAGCAGTACTTC. V gene TRBV7-8 combines with J gene TRBJ2-7; TRBD1 matches at 8 bases. J was trimmed by 2 bases and V by 5 bases; bases with no gene match: 5. The CDR3 loop spans 14 amino acids. The germline V gene encodes CDR1 SGHVS and CDR2 FQNEAQ.

The V call is TRBV29-1, the J call TRBJ1-2, with a tentative D call TRBD1 (6 bases). The germline V gene has CDR1 SQVTM and CDR2 ANQGSEA. Trimming cost V 7 bases and J 4 bases, with 13 bases left between them. CDR3 length: 12 residues. The CDR3 protein is CSEGTGSYGYTF. In DNA, the CDR3 is TGCAGCGAGGGTACAGGGAGCTATGGCTACACCTTC.

The gene calls are TRBV19 and TRBJ1-5; no clear D gene. V gave up 2 bases and J gave up 2 bases, with 10 bases separating them. The CDR3 runs 15 residues. CDR1 is LNHDA and CDR2 is SQIVND in the germline V gene (reference sequence). CDR3 sequence: CASSITPGGNQPQHF. The DNA of the CDR3 is TGTGCCAGTAGTATAACCCCCGGGGGCAATCAGCCCCAGCATTTT.

CDR3 region: CASSFGLAGVNEQFF. The CDR3 DNA reads as TGTGCCAGCAGTTTCGGGCTAGCGGGGGTCAATGAGCAGTTCTTC. The chain combines TRBV27 with TRBJ2-1, with 10 positions matching TRBD2. The CDR3 loop spans 15 amino acids. V was clipped by 3 bases and J by 6 bases; unmatched bases: 5. CDR1 is MNHEY and CDR2 is SMNVEV in the germline V gene (reference sequence).

This clone was recorded once. The chain combines TRBV10-3 with TRBJ2-5; a possible D gene is TRBD1 (5 bases). The ends were cut back, 10 bases at V and 2 bases at J, with 11 bases in the middle. Germline-derived CDR1 and CDR2 are ENHRY and SYGVKD. The CDR3 totals 12 residues. CDR3 coding DNA: TGTGCCACAAAAGGGGTTCAAGAGACCCAGTACTTC. Translated, it gives CATKGVQETQYF.

The chain combines TRBV6-5 with TRBJ1-5; D may be TRBD1 (5 bases). The CDR3 runs 15 residues. CDR1 MNHEY and CDR2 SVGAGI come from the germline V gene. The germline V and J ends were trimmed by 6 bases and 4 bases, with 16 bases remaining between them. CDR3 region: CASSASRVMNQPQHF. The CDR3 nucleotides read TGTGCCAGCAGCGCGTCCAGGGTCATGAATCAGCCCCAGCATTTT.

This clone was detected once. V usage is TRBV28 and J usage is TRBJ2-7; D gene ambiguous. Germline loops: CDR1 MDHEN, CDR2 SYDVKM. The length of the CDR3 is 12 residues. V was clipped by 1 base and J by 2 bases, with 3 bases between them. The DNA for the CDR3 is TGTGCCAGCAGTTTATTTACCTACGAGCAGTACTTC. It yields the protein CASSLFTYEQYF.

This sequence joins TRBV11-2 and TRBJ2-5; D is possibly TRBD1 (5 bases). CDR3 length: 12 residues. Trimming removed 6 bases from V and 9 bases from J, with 14 bases in between. Germline assignment: CDR1 SGHAT and CDR2 FQNNGV. The CDR3 region has the DNA TGTGCCAGCAGGACCGAGGTCAGGGCCCAGTACTTC. Translated: CASRTEVRAQYF.

A few counts support this clone. Mismatch with germline at one junction end may stem from a read error. The chain combines TRBV7-9 with TRBJ1-2; tentatively, D is TRBD1 (5 bases). In germline, CDR1 is SEHNR, CDR2 FQNEAQ (reference sequence). The CDR3 is 12 amino acids. Here the CDR3 DNA reads TGTTCCAGCAGCTTAGGGGCCAGCGGCTACACCTTC. Encoded protein: CSSSLGASGYTF. The full variable domain, rest sourced from reference TRBV7-9 and TRBJ1-2, is DTGVSQNPRHKITKRGQNVTFRCDPISEHNRLYWYRQTLGQGPEFLTYFQNEAQLEKSRLLSDRFSAERPKGSFSTLEIQRTEQGDSAMYLCSSSLGASGYTFGSGTRLTVV.

The genes are TRBV14 and TRBJ1-2; perhaps TRBD1 as D (5 bases). The CDR3 totals 14 residues. Germline-derived CDR1 and CDR2 are SGHDN and FVKESK. Trimming removed 0 bases from V and 6 bases from J, with 11 bases in between. CDR3 sequence (DNA): TGTGCCAGCAGCCAAGATCACGCAGGGAATGGCTACACCTTC. Its protein is CASSQDHAGNGYTF.